The source of this T cell receptor (beta chain) is a study of graft-versus-host responses after intestinal transplantation. Overall study: The whole recipient group had anti-thymocyte globulin induction followed by tacrolimus and steroids for approximately three years.

This CDR3 has 11 residues. CDR1 is SEHNR and CDR2 is FQNEAQ in the germline V gene (reference sequence). Trimming shortened V by 7 bases and J by 10 bases, and 13 bases separated the two germline ends. This clone was recorded once. TCRdb's table, derived via immunoSEQ multiplex PCR, lists solely in-frame clones and lacks some. The repertoire holds 9,400 or so clones, with roughly 31% as singletons. The sequence was collected from a human patient who received an intestinal transplant. The chain uses TRBV7-9 and TRBJ1-1; D not certain. The sequences come from alloreactive CD4+ T cells from a mixed lymphocyte reaction culture, collected before intestinal transplant. Subset here: CFSE-low proliferating T cells sorted from roughly 6-day pre-transplant mixed lymphocyte reaction (GvH or HvG direction). CDR3 sequence: CASIFPAGAFF. CDR3 nucleotides: TGTGCCAGCATATTCCCCGCGGGAGCTTTCTTT.